The 20 T cell receptor beta chains given below trace back to one sample, sequenced in a study of T cell repertoires in cytomegalovirus infection. TCRdb analysed the reads with MiXCR anew, one entry per CDR3 protein. The profile shows under 800,000 distinct CDR3 sequences, roughly 26% of them singletons. The sequencing input was CD8+ T cells from PBMCs. The receptors were sampled from a human donor in good health (CMV status not recorded). Some clones in this sample may be carry-over from other donors' samples.

This chain connects TRBV20-1 to TRBJ2-5; 15 bases align to TRBD2. V dropped 3 bases and J dropped 1; count of bases not matched to a gene: 3. In germline, CDR1 is DFQATT, CDR2 SNEGSKA (reference sequence). CDR3 size: 16 residues. The CDR3 spells CSARGLAGGFQETQYF. For the CDR3, the DNA is TGCAGTGCTAGGGGACTAGCGGGGGGTTTCCAAGAGACCCAGTACTTC.

This clonotype was observed a handful of times. The chain recombines TRBV14 with TRBJ2-3, with no clear D. The germline V and J ends were trimmed by 1 base and 6 bases, with 14 bases remaining between them. The CDR3 consists of 15 residues. From germline, CDR1 is SGHDN and CDR2 FVKESK. CDR3 in DNA: TGTGCCAGCAGCCAAGTTTTAATAGGCCCGGATACGCAGTATTTT. Translated: CASSQVLIGPDTQYF. Looking up the rest from reference TRBV14 and TRBJ2-3 gives the full variable domain: EAGVTQFPSHSVIEKGQTVTLRCDPISGHDNLYWYRRVMGKEIKFLLHFVKESKQDESGMPNNRFLAERTGGTYSTLKVQPAELEDSGVYFCASSQVLIGPDTQYFGPGTRLTVL.

The chain carries TRBV6-5 and TRBJ2-2; D is unclear. Germline values: CDR1 MNHEY, CDR2 SVGAGI. V lost 6 bases and J lost 3, with 11 bases in between. The CDR3 consists of 14 residues. The CDR3 nucleotides read TGTGCCAGCAGCTCCGGACGGTACACCGGGGAGCTGTTTTTT. As protein: CASSSGRYTGELFF.

At least ten counts were recorded for this clonotype. The chain has TRBV7-9 and TRBJ1-5; 7 positions match TRBD1. The CDR3 spans 15 residues. V was pared by 2 bases and J by 4 bases, with 5 bases of the junction left unmatched. The germline V gene encodes CDR1 SEHNR and CDR2 FQNEAQ (reference sequence). The CDR3 sequence: CASSLPGTENQPQHF. The CDR3 DNA reads TGTGCCAGCAGCTTACCCGGGACAGAAAATCAGCCCCAGCATTTT. Complete variable domain (other parts from reference TRBV7-9 and TRBJ1-5): DTGVSQNPRHKITKRGQNVTFRCDPISEHNRLYWYRQTLGQGPEFLTYFQNEAQLEKSRLLSDRFSAERPKGSFSTLEIQRTEQGDSAMYLCASSLPGTENQPQHFGDGTRLSIL.

The rearrangement links TRBV14 to TRBJ1-1, with 7 bases lining up with TRBD1. The V and J ends lost 3 bases and 4 bases, in that order; junction bases with no gene match: 17. This CDR3 contains 18 residues. The germline CDR1 and CDR2 sequences are SGHDN and FVKESK. The CDR3 DNA is TGTGCCAGCAGCCAGTACGCCGCACGGCACAACAGGGGCACTGAAGCTTTCTTT. It is translated as CASSQYAARHNRGTEAFF.

The rearrangement uses TRBV5-1 and TRBJ2-7; the D call may be TRBD1 or TRBD2 (6 bases each). Looked up from germline, CDR1 is SGHRS and CDR2 is YFSETQ. Trimming removed 0 bases at V and 5 bases at J, with 12 bases between. The CDR3 consists of 14 residues. The CDR3 DNA reads as TGCGCCAGCAGCTTGGAAGGGGGGTCGGACGAGCAGTACTTC. Its translation is CASSLEGGSDEQYF.

This clonotype has more than one count but fewer than ten. The chain uses TRBV6-6 and TRBJ2-3; 8 nucleotides align to TRBD2. The trim removed 10 bases at V and 6 bases at J, leaving 15 bases unmatched. This CDR3 has 15 residues. CDR1 MNHNY and CDR2 SVGAGI come from the germline V gene (reference sequence). The DNA for the CDR3 is TGTGCCACCCTATCGAACGGGGGGGCGCTTGATACGCAGTATTTT. Its translation: CATLSNGGALDTQYF.

The chain carries TRBV11-2 and TRBJ1-3; D may be TRBD1 (5 bases). Per the germline V gene, CDR1 is SGHAT and CDR2 is FQNNGV. V lost 1 base and J lost 2, with 15 bases in between. This CDR3 is 17 amino acids long. Here the CDR3 DNA reads TGTGCCAGCAGCTTAGCCCCCAGGGCAAAGGCTGGAAACACCATATATTTT. This codes for CASSLAPRAKAGNTIYF.

This chain links TRBV20-1 with TRBJ2-2; D possibly uses TRBD1 or TRBD2 (6 bases each). The CDR3 totals 18 residues. Germline CDR1 is DFQATT and CDR2 is SNEGSKA (reference sequence). V gave up 3 bases and J gave up 2 bases, with 22 bases separating them. Here the CDR3 reads CSARVEGGQSANTGELFF. DNA of the CDR3: TGCAGTGCTAGGGTTGAGGGGGGCCAGTCAGCCAACACCGGGGAGCTGTTTTTT.

The chain is built from TRBV2 and TRBJ2-6; TRBD2 agrees at 9 bases. Trimming at V came to 3 bases and at J to 0 bases, leaving 12 bases not matched to a gene. Per the germline V gene, CDR1 is SNHLY and CDR2 is FYNNEI. The CDR3 is 20 residues long. CDR3 sequence: CASSETSGSHSSSGANVLTF. DNA for the CDR3: TGTGCCAGCAGTGAGACTAGCGGATCTCACTCTAGCTCTGGGGCCAACGTCCTGACTTTC.

CDR3 residues: CASSLGDSAEYGYTF. CDR3 in DNA: TGTGCCAGCAGCTTAGGGGACAGTGCCGAGTATGGCTACACCTTC. V usage is TRBV7-9 and J usage is TRBJ1-2, with 7 bases aligning to TRBD1. The CDR3 is 15 residues long. The germline CDR1 and CDR2 sequences are SEHNR and FQNEAQ (reference sequence). V lost 1 base, J lost 5 bases, and 7 bases stayed unmatched.

The rearrangement joins TRBV20-1 to TRBJ2-1, with 16 bases lining up with TRBD2. After removal of 5 bases from V and 8 bases from J, the junction contained 9 bases not matched to a gene. Germline CDR1 is DFQATT and CDR2 is SNEGSKA (reference sequence). There are 16 residues in the CDR3. In nucleotides, the CDR3 is TGCAGTGCTGAAATACCGGGACTAGCGGGGGGGCATGAGCAGTTCTTC. Residues: CSAEIPGLAGGHEQFF.

This clonotype was recorded at least ten times. The V call is TRBV7-6, the J call TRBJ1-2; 12 bases match TRBD1. This CDR3 is 16 amino acids long. Germline CDR1 SGHVS, CDR2 FNYEAQ. V shed 5 bases and J 3 bases; nucleotides not matched to a gene: 7. The CDR3 nucleotides read TGTGCCAGCAGCCCAGGGACAGGGGGCTACCACTATGGCTACACCTTC. This codes for CASSPGTGGYHYGYTF. The entire variable domain, with the rest obtained from reference TRBV7-6 and TRBJ1-2, is as follows: GAGVSQSPRYKVTKRGQDVALRCDPISGHVSLYWYRQALGQGPEFLTYFNYEAQQDKSGLPNDRFSAERPEGSISTLTIQRTEQRDSAMYRCASSPGTGGYHYGYTFGSGTRLTVV.

V gene TRBV7-6 combines with J gene TRBJ1-2, with D maybe TRBD1 (6 bases). Germline V CDR1 and CDR2: SGHVS, FNYEAQ. The CDR3 is 16 residues long. Trimming stripped 5 bases from V and 4 bases from J, with 20 bases between. The CDR3 sequence: CASSQWTGASLYGYTF. CDR3 nucleotides: TGTGCCAGCAGCCAATGGACGGGGGCGTCCCTCTATGGCTACACCTTC. Using reference TRBV7-6 and TRBJ1-2 for the parts outside the CDR3, the full variable domain is GAGVSQSPRYKVTKRGQDVALRCDPISGHVSLYWYRQALGQGPEFLTYFNYEAQQDKSGLPNDRFSAERPEGSISTLTIQRTEQRDSAMYRCASSQWTGASLYGYTFGSGTRLTVV.

In its sample, this clonotype was seen a few times. The rearrangement uses TRBV4-1 and TRBJ1-5, with D possibly TRBD1 on 6 matching bases. Germline CDR1 MGHRA, CDR2 YSYEKL. The CDR3 totals 16 residues. V lost 1 base, J lost 0 bases, and 10 bases lay in between. The CDR3, as DNA: TGCGCCAGCAGCCAAGGGGACATTTATAGCAATCAGCCCCAGCATTTT. Its translation: CASSQGDIYSNQPQHF.

This clonotype was seen more than once but under ten times. The CDR3 is CASSYSSLYGYTF. The CDR3 nucleotides are TGTGCCAGCAGTTACTCGAGCCTCTATGGCTACACCTTC. The V gene is TRBV6-5, the J gene TRBJ1-2, with D unresolved. In germline, CDR1 is MNHEY, CDR2 SVGAGI. Trimming took off 0 bases at V and 4 bases at J, with 6 bases between the two ends. This CDR3 is built from 13 residues.

Comments on this clonotype: One end of the junction does not line up with germline, which may come from a read error. The gene calls are TRBV5-3 and TRBJ2-5; 8 bases are shared with TRBD2. TRBV5-3 is an ORF, with its function uncertain. CDR3 length: 15 amino acids. CDR3 amino acids: CASSFTTSEVETQYF. The CDR3 coding sequence is TGTGCCAGCAGCTTTACGACTAGCGAGGTGGAGACCCAGTACTTC.

Worth noting for this clonotype: A much larger clonotype is one base distant, so this may be a read error. This sequence joins TRBV12-3 or TRBV12-4 and TRBJ1-2; D remains unclear. This CDR3 region has 16 residues. This CDR3 reads CASSPRADPLNSGYTF. CDR3 sequence (DNA): TGTGCCAGCAGTCCGCGTGCAGATCCACTTAACTCTGGCTACACCTTC.

This clonotype was recorded a few times. The J gene is TRBJ2-1, the V gene TRBV4-1; TRBD2 matches at 11 bases. V trimming: 1 base; J trimming: 4 bases; junction bases outside the gene matches: 6. CDR3 size: 17 residues. Germline lookup yields CDR1 MGHRA and CDR2 YSYEKL. CDR3 amino acids: CASSQVSGGALYNEQFF. DNA for the CDR3: TGCGCCAGCAGCCAAGTTAGCGGGGGGGCTCTTTACAATGAGCAGTTCTTC.

This clonotype has only a few counts. V and J are TRBV7-9 and TRBJ2-5; D unresolved. V lost 2 bases to trimming and J lost 1 base, with 5 bases between them. The length of the CDR3 is 13 residues. Germline V gene data show CDR1 as SEHNR and CDR2 as FQNEAQ (reference sequence). CDR3 protein: CASSLPVQETQYF. The CDR3 bases are TGTGCCAGCAGCTTACCAGTCCAAGAGACCCAGTACTTC.